One sample yielded the 2 T cell receptor beta chains listed below, sequenced in a study of cytomegalovirus exposure and HLA in healthy donors. PCR employed 60 Vbeta and 13 Jbeta primers. Assay used: immunoSEQ multiplex PCR; TCRdb lists only in-frame clones, some missing. The table includes about 150,000 clones, 70% to 85% detected once. The sample taken for sequencing was PBMCs. These receptor sequences come from a man aged 25 to 45 in good health and CMV-seronegative.

The chain recombines TRBV29-1 with TRBJ2-7; D ambiguous. The germline gives CDR1 SQVTM, CDR2 ANQGSEA. The V and J ends lost 6 bases and 2 bases respectively, with 17 bases between them. The CDR3 runs to 14 residues. The CDR3 coding sequence is TGCAGCGTGTACGACACGCTCCAACCCTACGAGCAGTACTTC. Translation gives CSVYDTLQPYEQYF.

The chain uses TRBV6-5 and TRBJ1-5; D is unclear. Trimming removed 5 bases at V and 4 bases at J, with 9 bases between. CDR3 length: 13 amino acids. Germline CDR1 reads MNHEY; CDR2 reads SVGAGI. DNA of the CDR3: TGTGCCAGCAGTCATACAGAAAATCAGCCCCAGCATTTT. Translating it yields CASSHTENQPQHF.